The sequence of this T cell receptor beta chain was determined in a study of T cells in Graves' hyperthyroidism and ophthalmopathy (dated by TCRdb to between 2017 and 2020). For the wider study: Peripheral blood samples were taken at initial diagnosis, before any treatment was given. After sampling, hyperthyroidism patients received methimazole starting at 30 mg daily, and ophthalmopathy patients received high-dose intravenous methylprednisolone. To identify distinguishing TCR V-J signatures, a discovery cohort of 95 to 100 patients was used, comprising under 45 with Graves' ophthalmopathy and some 57 with stable Graves' hyperthyroidism. The roughly 100 discovery patients were randomly divided into training and test sets at a 7:3 ratio. Whether ophthalmopathy could be predicted prospectively was tested in an independent validation cohort made up of under 20 hyperthyroidism patients plus 17 patients who later progressed to ophthalmopathy. TCR Vbeta CDR3 sequencing of 120 to 150 peripheral blood samples (more than 40 ophthalmopathy, 75 to 85 hyperthyroidism and approximately 17 progressor patients) is reported in the paper. In addition, the study compared T-cell repertoires in thyroid tissue and in blood from about six Graves' hyperthyroidism patients.

With respect to this clonotype: Its recognized antigen is unknown. No qualities accompany the bases; no much larger clone lies one base away.

Amplification of TCR beta CDR3 regions was carried out from RNA transcripts. A first-round RT-PCR of the TCR CDR3 used the HTBI primer set with the Qiagen OneStep RT-PCR kit. A second multiplex PCR round built the libraries, followed by size selection and purification. Sequencing of the libraries was done on an Illumina HiSeq2000 using paired-end 100 bp reads. On the study's bioinformatics: SOAPnuke was used to process the raw data, with reads discarded if the reads contained adapters or uncalled bases, had a mean Phred below 15, or lacked an exact constant-primer or identifier match. High-quality paired reads were merged with COPE v1.2.5, and unique nucleotide sequences were defined as clonotypes. Clonotypes were aligned to IMGT TRBV, TRBD and TRBJ reference segments using MiTCR v1.1. The analysis was restricted to V-J combinations with a frequency above 0.0001, which together covered roughly 99% of the repertoires. A TCS score was defined as the ratio between F50 (clonal expansion) and ExV (chaos), using BLOSUM62-based TCRdist between CDR3 peptides within each V-J. Welch's t-statistics and random forest reduced roughly 530 V-J features to 13, which were used in a naive Bayes classifier (R e1071). TCRdb's own reprocessing of the public reads used fastp at Q25 and MiXCR and kept productive beta chains. All rows with the same CDR3 protein become a single entry with the most common DNA and genes. TCRdb, not the original authors, processed these V and J calls. In all, the sample holds about 710,000 distinct CDR3 sequences, and about a sixth of those were seen once. The ten largest clonotypes hold approximately 8.4% of the sample.

The germline V gene provides CDR1 KGHSH and CDR2 LQKENI. The CDR3 measures 16 amino acids from cysteine to phenylalanine. Only CDR3 DNA remains: 48 bases, in frame from the first base. V was cut back by 0 bases and J by 0 bases, leaving a gap of 8 bases between them. Stable Graves' hyperthyroidism was defined as the absence of progression to ophthalmopathy over 18 months of follow-up. Hyperthyroidism patients were aged 18 to 65 years and newly diagnosed, with disease duration of less than 2 months. Patients with uncontrolled infections, other autoimmune diseases, pregnancy or lactation were excluded. Diagnoses were based on clinical symptoms, serum thyroxine and TRAb, thyroid ultrasound and orbital computed tomography. Ficoll-Paque density gradient centrifugation was used to isolate PBMCs from 8 to 10 ml of fresh peripheral blood. Total RNA was extracted using Trizol reagent, and RNA quality was assessed on an Agilent 2100 Bioanalyzer.

Broader findings and caveats from the paper: In validation, the model predicted progression to ophthalmopathy with approximately 71% sensitivity and approximately 78% specificity, a median of 6.5 months before onset. Most expanded thyroid clonotypes (frequency above 0.001) were also found in blood, which suggests that blood repertoires may mirror thyroid immune responses. Sample size was not statistically predetermined, and investigators were not blinded to group allocation. A model built on a 13 V-J signature distinguished ophthalmopathy from stable hyperthyroidism, reaching about 88% sensitivity and around 81% specificity in cross-validation and 80%/75% in testing.

The rearranged chain carries TRBV18 and TRBJ2-2; the D gene could be TRBD1 or TRBD2, each one agreeing over 5 bases. Sequencing used blood. This TCR was recovered from a man between 18 and 35 years old with Graves' hyperthyroidism. The nucleotide sequence reads TGTGCCAGCTCACCACCTGGGACCGCGAACACCGGGGAGCTGTTTTTT. The resulting protein is CASSPPGTANTGELFF.